This T cell receptor (beta chain) was captured in a study of PD-1 blockade in classical Hodgkin lymphoma. Concerning this clone: Its matching antigen is unknown.

Measured with immunoSEQ multiplex PCR; TCRdb has only the in-frame clones, and not every one. The sample carries thousands of clones, roughly 80% recorded once. The study, taken as a whole, reports: In CD4+ cells, TCR diversity went up significantly by C4D1, but in CD8+ cells it did not.

After autologous stem cell transplantation all patients relapsed, and prior brentuximab vedotin exposure differed between cohorts. Germline lookup yields CDR1 SQVTM and CDR2 ANQGSEA. There are 11 residues in the CDR3. V shed 3 bases and J 14 bases; nucleotides not matched to a gene: 3. V usage is TRBV29-1 and J usage is TRBJ2-1; 11 bases agree with TRBD1. This sequence originates from a human donor with classical Hodgkin lymphoma. Here the sequenced sample was peripheral blood mononuclear cells (PBMCs), taken at baseline. In nucleotides, the CDR3 is TGCAGCGTTGACCTGGGACAGGGGGAGTTCTTC. Its translation is CSVDLGQGEFF.